The source of this T cell receptor beta chain is a study of T-cell reconstitution after alpha-beta-depleted transplantation in children. General study findings and limits: The origin of high day-60 TCRbeta diversity in some patients lay in surviving recipient T cells and thymic progenitors. From newly produced T cells came most of the T-cell counts and diversity one year after transplant. Several hundred graft clones that had expanded were reportedly the source of alpha-beta T cells about two months after transplant.

This CDR3 comprises 14 residues. Germline V lookup: CDR1 MNHNS, CDR2 SASEGT. V shed 11 bases, J shed 4 bases, and the junction held 10 bases outside the gene matches. Turning to this clonotype: Its antigen is not known.

It was with unique molecular identifiers that the TCRbeta library was prepared. TCRdb passed the PCR reads through MiXCR, listing each CDR3 protein once. Of about 250,000 distinct CDR3 sequences in the sample, approximately 24% were seen once. This TCR came from a female patient aged 2 to 10 who had a stem cell transplant for congenital amegakaryocytic thrombocytopenia, so the T cells may come from the graft donor. The V call is TRBV6-1, the J call TRBJ2-2; 7 bases line up with TRBD1. The material was PBMCs, mostly from graft donor cells, obtained 360 days after TCRalphabeta/CD19-depleted stem cell transplant. The CDR3 sequence: CAGVTGSGTGELFF. In nucleotides, the CDR3 is TGTGCCGGAGTGACAGGGAGCGGCACCGGGGAGCTGTTTTTT.